These T cell receptor beta chains were read from a single sample in a study of beta chain features in type 1 diabetes. Method: immunoSEQ multiplex PCR; TCRdb's copy keeps in-frame clones and lacks some. The sample yields over 650,000 clones, more than 12% seen once. What was sequenced was naive CD4+ T cells from blood. These receptors were collected from a young man with type 1 diabetes. Both conserved end residues are part of each CDR3. Each record gives: V gene, clone size, D gene, CDR3 protein. D genes are given only for firm matches. A clone size is listed for some rows: how often the clone was seen (once, few, many), or a class if it is expanded.

TRBV30 few . CAWSSGREGETQYF
TRBV23-1 . . CASSQSTGHENTEAFF
TRBV6-5 few . CASMGRGQTYEQYF
TRBV30 few . CAWSGYNEQFF
TRBV6-5 few . CASSHRAVQDTQYF
TRBV18 few . CASSPRDGEQFF
TRBV5-4 many . CASSLADTQYF
TRBV29-1 . . CSVPGISYNEQFF
TRBV29-1 few . CSVDGPMNTEAFF
TRBV7-2 few TRBD1 CASSLRTGAYNEQFF
TRBV5-1 few . CASSLPRGSSYNEQFF
TRBV7-2 . TRBD2 CASTLGLAGVGTQYF
TRBV4-1 . TRBD2 CASSQEGAVRGAQYF
TRBV6-5 . . CASSYDRGNNQPQHF
TRBV9 few TRBD2 CASSGAGTSGGPSYNEQFF